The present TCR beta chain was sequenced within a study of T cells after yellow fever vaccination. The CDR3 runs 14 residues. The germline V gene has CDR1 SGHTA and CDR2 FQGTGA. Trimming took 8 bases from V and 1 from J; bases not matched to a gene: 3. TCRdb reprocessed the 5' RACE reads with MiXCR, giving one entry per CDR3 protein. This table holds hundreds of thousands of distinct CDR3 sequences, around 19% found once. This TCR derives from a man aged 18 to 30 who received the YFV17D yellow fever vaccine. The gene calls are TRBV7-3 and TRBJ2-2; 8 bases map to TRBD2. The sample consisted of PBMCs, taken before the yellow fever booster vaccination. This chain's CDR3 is CASGSGVNTGELFF. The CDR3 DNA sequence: TGTGCCAGCGGTAGCGGGGTGAACACCGGGGAGCTGTTTTTT.